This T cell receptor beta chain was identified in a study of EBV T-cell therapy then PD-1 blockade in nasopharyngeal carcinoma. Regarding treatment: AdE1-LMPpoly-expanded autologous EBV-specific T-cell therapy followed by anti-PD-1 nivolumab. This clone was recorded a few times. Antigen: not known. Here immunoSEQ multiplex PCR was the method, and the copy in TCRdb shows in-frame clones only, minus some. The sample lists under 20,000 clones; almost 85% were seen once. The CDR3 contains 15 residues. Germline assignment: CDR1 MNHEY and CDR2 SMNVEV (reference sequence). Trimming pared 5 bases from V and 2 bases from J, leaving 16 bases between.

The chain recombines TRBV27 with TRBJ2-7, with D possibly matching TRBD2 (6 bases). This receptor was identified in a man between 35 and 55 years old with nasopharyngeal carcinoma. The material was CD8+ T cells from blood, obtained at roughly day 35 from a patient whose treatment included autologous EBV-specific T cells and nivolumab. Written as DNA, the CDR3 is TGTGCCAGCAGTCCTATGGGGACGGGGGCCTACGAGCAGTACTTC. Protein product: CASSPMGTGAYEQYF.